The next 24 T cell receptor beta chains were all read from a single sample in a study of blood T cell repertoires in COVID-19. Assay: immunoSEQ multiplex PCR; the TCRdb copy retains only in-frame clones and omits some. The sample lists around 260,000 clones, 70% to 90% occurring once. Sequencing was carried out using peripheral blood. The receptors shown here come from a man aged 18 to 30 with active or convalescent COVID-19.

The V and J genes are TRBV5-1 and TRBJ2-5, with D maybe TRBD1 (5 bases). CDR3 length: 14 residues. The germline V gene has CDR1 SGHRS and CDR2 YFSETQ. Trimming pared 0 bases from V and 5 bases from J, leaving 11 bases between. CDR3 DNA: TGCGCCAGCAGCTTGGAACGGCCAGGGGAGACCCAGTACTTC. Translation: CASSLERPGETQYF.

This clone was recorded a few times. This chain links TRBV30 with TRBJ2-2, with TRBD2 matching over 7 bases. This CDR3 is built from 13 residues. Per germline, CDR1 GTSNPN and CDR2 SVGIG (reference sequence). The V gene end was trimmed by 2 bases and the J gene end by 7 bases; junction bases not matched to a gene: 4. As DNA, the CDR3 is TGTGCCTGGAGTCGGACGGGGGGCGGGGAGCTGTTTTTT. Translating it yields CAWSRTGGGELFF.

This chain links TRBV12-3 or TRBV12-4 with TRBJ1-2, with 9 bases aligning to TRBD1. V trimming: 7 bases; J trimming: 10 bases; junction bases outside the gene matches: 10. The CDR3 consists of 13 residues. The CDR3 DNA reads TGTGCCAGCACCCGGGACAGGGAAGGCGCCTACACCTTC. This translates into CASTRDREGAYTF.

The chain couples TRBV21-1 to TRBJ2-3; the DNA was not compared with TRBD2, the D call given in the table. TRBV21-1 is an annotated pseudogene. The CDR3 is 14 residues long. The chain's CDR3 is CASTGLAGADTQYF. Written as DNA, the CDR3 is TGTGCCAGCACAGGACTAGCGGGAGCAGATACGCAGTATTTT.

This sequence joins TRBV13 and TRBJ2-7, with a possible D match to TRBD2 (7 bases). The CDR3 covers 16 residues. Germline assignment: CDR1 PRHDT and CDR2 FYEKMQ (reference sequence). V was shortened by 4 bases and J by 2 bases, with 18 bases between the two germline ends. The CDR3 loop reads CASSSRGGGRTYEQYF. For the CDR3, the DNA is TGTGCCAGCAGCTCCCGCGGGGGCGGGCGGACCTACGAGCAGTACTTC.

CDR3 nucleotide sequence: TGTGCCAGCAGCTTAGAAAATAGGGGGCAGGCTTTCTTT. Translating gives CASSLENRGQAFF. This chain links TRBV7-3 with TRBJ1-1; the match to TRBD1 covers 7 bases. V dropped 2 bases and J dropped 11; count of bases not matched to a gene: 8. The CDR3 runs 13 residues. In germline, CDR1 is SGHTA, CDR2 FQGTGA.

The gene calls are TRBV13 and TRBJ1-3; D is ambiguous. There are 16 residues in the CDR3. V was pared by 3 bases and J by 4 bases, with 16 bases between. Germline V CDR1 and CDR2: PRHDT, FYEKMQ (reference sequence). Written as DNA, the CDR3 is TGTGCCAGCAGCTTTGGACCGGGAACGACGGGAAACACCATATATTTT. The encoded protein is CASSFGPGTTGNTIYF.

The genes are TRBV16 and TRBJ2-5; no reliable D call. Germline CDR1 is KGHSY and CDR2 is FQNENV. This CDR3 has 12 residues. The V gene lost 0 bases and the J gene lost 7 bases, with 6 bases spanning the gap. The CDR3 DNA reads TGTGCCAGCAGCCAATCTTCAGGGACCCAGTACTTC. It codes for CASSQSSGTQYF.

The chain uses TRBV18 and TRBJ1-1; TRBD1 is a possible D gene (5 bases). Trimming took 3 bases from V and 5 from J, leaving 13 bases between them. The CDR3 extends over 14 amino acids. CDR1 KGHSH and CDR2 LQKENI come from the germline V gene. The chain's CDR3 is CASSPGRERTEAFF. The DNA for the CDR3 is TGTGCCAGCTCACCGGGACGGGAGAGGACTGAAGCTTTCTTT.

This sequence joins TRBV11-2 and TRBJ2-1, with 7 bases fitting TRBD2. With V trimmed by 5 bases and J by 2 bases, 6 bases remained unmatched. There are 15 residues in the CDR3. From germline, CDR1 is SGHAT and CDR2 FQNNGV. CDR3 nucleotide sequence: TGTGCCAGCAGCCCAGGACTAGTCACCTACAATGAGCAGTTCTTC. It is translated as CASSPGLVTYNEQFF.

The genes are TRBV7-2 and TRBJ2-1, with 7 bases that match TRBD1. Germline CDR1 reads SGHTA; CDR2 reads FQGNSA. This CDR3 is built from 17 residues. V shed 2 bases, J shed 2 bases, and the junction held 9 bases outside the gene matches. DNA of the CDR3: TGTGCCAGCAGCTTACCGCCTTACAGGGGTCCCTACAATGAGCAGTTCTTC. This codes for CASSLPPYRGPYNEQFF.

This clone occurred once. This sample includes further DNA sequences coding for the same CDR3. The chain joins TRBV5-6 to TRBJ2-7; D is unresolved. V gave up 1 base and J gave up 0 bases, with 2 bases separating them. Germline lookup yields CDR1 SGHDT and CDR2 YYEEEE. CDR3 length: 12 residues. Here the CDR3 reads CASSLYSYEQYF. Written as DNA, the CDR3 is TGTGCCAGCAGCTTGTACTCCTACGAGCAGTACTTC. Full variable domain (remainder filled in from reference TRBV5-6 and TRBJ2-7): DAGVTQSPTHLIKTRGQQVTLRCSPKSGHDTVSWYQQALGQGPQFIFQYYEEEERQRGNFPDRFSGHQFPNYSSELNVNALLLGDSALYLCASSLYSYEQYFGPGTRLTVT.

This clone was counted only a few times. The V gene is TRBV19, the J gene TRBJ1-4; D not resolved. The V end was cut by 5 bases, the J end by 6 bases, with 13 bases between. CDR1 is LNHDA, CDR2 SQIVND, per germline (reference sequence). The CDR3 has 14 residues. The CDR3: CASSPLGGDEKLFF. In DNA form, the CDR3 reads TGTGCCAGTAGTCCCCTTGGCGGGGATGAAAAACTGTTTTTT.

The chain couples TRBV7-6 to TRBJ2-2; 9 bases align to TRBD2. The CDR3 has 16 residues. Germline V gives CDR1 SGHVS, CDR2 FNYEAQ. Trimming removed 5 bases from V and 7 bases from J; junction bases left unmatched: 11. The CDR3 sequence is CASSIPKAGGSGELFF. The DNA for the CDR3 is TGTGCCAGCAGCATCCCTAAAGCGGGGGGTAGCGGGGAGCTGTTTTTT.

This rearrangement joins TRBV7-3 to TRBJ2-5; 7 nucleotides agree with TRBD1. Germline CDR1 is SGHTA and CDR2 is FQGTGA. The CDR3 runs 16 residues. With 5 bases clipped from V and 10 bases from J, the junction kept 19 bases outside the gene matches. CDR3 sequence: CASSHTGTASPVDQYF. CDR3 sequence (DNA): TGTGCCAGCAGCCACACCGGGACAGCCAGTCCGGTGGACCAGTACTTC.

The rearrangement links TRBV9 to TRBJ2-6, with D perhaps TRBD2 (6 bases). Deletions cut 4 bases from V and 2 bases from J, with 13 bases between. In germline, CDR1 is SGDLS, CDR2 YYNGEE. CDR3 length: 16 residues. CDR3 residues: CASSSWGVPGANVLTF. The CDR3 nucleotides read TGTGCCAGCAGCTCATGGGGGGTCCCTGGGGCCAACGTCCTGACTTTC.

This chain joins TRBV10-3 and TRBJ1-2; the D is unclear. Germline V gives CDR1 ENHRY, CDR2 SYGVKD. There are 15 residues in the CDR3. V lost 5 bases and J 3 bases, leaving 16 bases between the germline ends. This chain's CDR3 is CAISSFSKRDYGYTF. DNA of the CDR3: TGTGCCATCAGTAGCTTCAGTAAGCGGGACTATGGCTACACCTTC.

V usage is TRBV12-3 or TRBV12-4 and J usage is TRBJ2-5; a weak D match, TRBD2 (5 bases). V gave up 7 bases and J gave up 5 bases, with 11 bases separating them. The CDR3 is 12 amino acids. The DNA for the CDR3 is TGTGCCAGCAATCGGGGTACGGAGACCCAGTACTTC. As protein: CASNRGTETQYF.

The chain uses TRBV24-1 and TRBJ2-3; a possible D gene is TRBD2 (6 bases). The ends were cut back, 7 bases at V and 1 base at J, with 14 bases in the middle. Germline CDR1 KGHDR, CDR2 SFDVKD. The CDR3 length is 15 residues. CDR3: CATSQVGEGTDTQYF. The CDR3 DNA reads TGTGCCACCAGCCAGGTGGGGGAGGGCACAGATACGCAGTATTTT.

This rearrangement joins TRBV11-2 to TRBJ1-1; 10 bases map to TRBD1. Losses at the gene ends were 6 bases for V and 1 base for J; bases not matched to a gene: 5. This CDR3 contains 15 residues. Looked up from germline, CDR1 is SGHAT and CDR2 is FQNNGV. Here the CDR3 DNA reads TGTGCCAGCAGACTTCGACAGGGGGCGAACACTGAAGCTTTCTTT. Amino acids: CASRLRQGANTEAFF.

CDR3 nucleotides: TGTGCCAGCAGGACAGTCGATGAAGCTTTCTTT. Translation gives CASRTVDEAFF. The V gene is TRBV2, the J gene TRBJ1-1; perhaps TRBD1 as D (5 bases). Trimming shortened V by 6 bases and J by 7 bases, and 9 bases separated the two germline ends. The CDR3 extends over 11 amino acids. CDR1 SNHLY and CDR2 FYNNEI come from the germline V gene.

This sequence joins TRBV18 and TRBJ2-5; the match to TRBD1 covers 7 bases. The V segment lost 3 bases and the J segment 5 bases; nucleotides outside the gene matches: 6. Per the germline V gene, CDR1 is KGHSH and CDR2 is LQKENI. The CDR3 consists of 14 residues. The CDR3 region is CASSPQTGRETQYF. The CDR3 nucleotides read TGTGCCAGCTCACCTCAGACAGGGCGTGAGACCCAGTACTTC.

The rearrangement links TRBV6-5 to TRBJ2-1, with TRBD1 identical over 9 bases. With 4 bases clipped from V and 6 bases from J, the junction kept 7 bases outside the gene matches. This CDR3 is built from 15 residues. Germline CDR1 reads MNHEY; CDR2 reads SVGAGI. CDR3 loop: CASSWGTGTLNEQFF. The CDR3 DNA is TGTGCCAGCAGTTGGGGGACAGGGACCCTCAATGAGCAGTTCTTC.

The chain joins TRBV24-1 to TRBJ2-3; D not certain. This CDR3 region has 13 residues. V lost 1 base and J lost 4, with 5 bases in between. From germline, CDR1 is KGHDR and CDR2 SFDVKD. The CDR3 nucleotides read TGTGCCACCAGTGATTTCGCAGCAGATACGCAGTATTTT. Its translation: CATSDFAADTQYF.